Shown below are 14 T cell receptor beta chains from a single sample sequenced in a study of blood T cell repertoires in COVID-19. TCRdb's table, derived via immunoSEQ multiplex PCR, lists solely in-frame clones and lacks some. The sample contains 50,000 or so clones, about 83% of which appear only once. Input material: peripheral blood. These receptor sequences come from a man in his forties with acute or convalescent COVID-19.

This chain joins TRBV2 and TRBJ2-3; 7 nucleotides match TRBD2. The CDR3 runs 15 residues. Germline lookup yields CDR1 SNHLY and CDR2 FYNNEI. V shed 9 bases, J shed 0 bases, and the junction held 9 bases outside the gene matches. CDR3 DNA: TGTGCCAGTACGGCTTCGGGGGGAAGCACAGATACGCAGTATTTT. This encodes CASTASGGSTDTQYF.

The J gene is TRBJ2-4, the V gene TRBV25-1; the match to TRBD1 covers 9 bases. CDR1 and CDR2 from the germline V gene are MGHDK and SYGVNS. J lost 6 bases, V lost 5 bases, and 11 bases had no gene match. The CDR3 is 16 residues long. The CDR3 reads CASSTLTGGLRNIQYF. The CDR3 DNA reads TGTGCCAGCAGTACCCTGACAGGGGGGTTGAGAAACATTCAGTACTTC.

This clone was found once. The chain uses TRBV2 and TRBJ1-2; maybe TRBD1 (5 bases). Looked up from germline, CDR1 is SNHLY and CDR2 is FYNNEI. With 4 bases removed from V and 5 bases from J, the gap between germline ends came to 14 bases. The CDR3 runs to 14 residues. CDR3 bases: TGTGCCAGCAGTGTCAACTCTAAGGGGTATGGCTACACCTTC. Translated: CASSVNSKGYGYTF.

The rearrangement links TRBV6-5 to TRBJ1-5; 11 bases line up with TRBD1. Germline-derived CDR1 and CDR2 are MNHEY and SVGAGI. The CDR3 has 14 residues. Trimming took 10 bases from V and 6 from J; bases not matched to a gene: 8. Here the CDR3 DNA reads TGTGCCATTTCAGGACAGGGGGCGACTCAGCCCCAGCATTTT. It yields the protein CAISGQGATQPQHF.

The chain has TRBV2 and TRBJ2-7; D unresolved. V lost 5 bases to trimming and J lost 7 bases, with 12 bases between them. This CDR3 has 12 amino acids. Per the germline V gene, CDR1 is SNHLY and CDR2 is FYNNEI. The CDR3 loop reads CASSPLTAEQYV. The DNA for the CDR3 is TGTGCCAGCAGTCCCCTGACTGCGGAGCAGTACGTC.

Only a few counts were recorded for this clone. This chain connects TRBV28 to TRBJ1-1; no clear D. CDR1 and CDR2 (germline): MDHEN, SYDVKM. The ends were cut back, 6 bases at V and 1 base at J, with 9 bases in the middle. The CDR3 has 13 residues. CDR3 in DNA: TGTGCCAGCAGGCTTACTTGGAACACTGAAGCTTTCTTT. It codes for CASRLTWNTEAFF.

V usage is TRBV6-1 and J usage is TRBJ1-3; D is possibly TRBD1 (6 bases). The germline V gene encodes CDR1 MNHNS and CDR2 SASEGT. Trimming removed 1 base from V and 2 bases from J, with 9 bases in between. The CDR3 runs to 15 residues. This CDR3 is CASSEGWGPGNTIYF. For the CDR3, the DNA is TGTGCCAGCAGTGAAGGGTGGGGGCCTGGAAACACCATATATTTT.

This chain links TRBV30 with TRBJ1-5; 9 bases agree with TRBD1. The junction had 7 bases not matched to a gene; V was cut back by 1 base and J by 6 bases. CDR3 length: 15 amino acids. Germline-derived CDR1 and CDR2 are GTSNPN and SVGIG (reference sequence). CDR3 amino acids: CAWSAPGQGGQPQHF. The CDR3 DNA reads TGTGCCTGGAGTGCACCGGGACAGGGCGGTCAGCCCCAGCATTTT. Using reference TRBV30 and TRBJ1-5 for the parts outside the CDR3, the full variable domain is SQTIHQWPATLVQPVGSPLSLECTVEGTSNPNLYWYRQAAGRGLQLLFYSVGIGQISSEVPQNLSASRPQDRQFILSSKKLLLSDSGFYLCAWSAPGQGGQPQHFGDGTRLSIL.

The chain joins TRBV7-9 to TRBJ1-5; a possible D gene is TRBD1 (6 bases). The V end lost 4 bases, the J end lost 7 bases, and 14 bases lay between the germline ends. Germline loops: CDR1 SEHNR, CDR2 FQNEAQ (reference sequence). This CDR3 contains 14 residues. CDR3: CASSSTGLGQPQHF. The DNA of the CDR3 is TGTGCCAGCAGCTCCACAGGGCTCGGACAGCCCCAGCATTTT. Full variable domain (rest looked up from reference TRBV7-9 and TRBJ1-5): DTGVSQNPRHKITKRGQNVTFRCDPISEHNRLYWYRQTLGQGPEFLTYFQNEAQLEKSRLLSDRFSAERPKGSFSTLEIQRTEQGDSAMYLCASSSTGLGQPQHFGDGTRLSIL.

The gene calls are TRBV12-5 and TRBJ2-2; TRBD1 is a possible D gene (6 bases). The CDR3 contains 15 residues. The germline CDR1 and CDR2 sequences are LGHNT and FRNRAP. Trimming shortened V by 0 bases and J by 4 bases, and 9 bases separated the two germline ends. The CDR3 loop reads CASGLVQGGTGELFF. The CDR3, as DNA: TGTGCTAGTGGTTTGGTACAAGGGGGCACCGGGGAGCTGTTTTTT.

This chain links TRBV6-1 with TRBJ2-1, with a tentative D call TRBD2 (6 bases). Germline V gives CDR1 MNHNS, CDR2 SASEGT. The CDR3 is 12 amino acids. Between the trimmed V and J ends, which lost 2 bases and 16 bases, there was a span of 15 bases. Here the CDR3 DNA reads TGTGCCAGCAGTGAACAGGGACTGTCGCCCTTCTTC. It encodes CASSEQGLSPFF.

The chain recombines TRBV14 with TRBJ1-2; possible D gene TRBD1, 6 bases. Germline loops: CDR1 SGHDN, CDR2 FVKESK. The CDR3 length is 15 residues. The ends were cut back, 2 bases at V and 4 bases at J, with 14 bases in the middle. The CDR3 sequence: CASSQLAGASYGYTF. CDR3 DNA sequence: TGTGCCAGCAGCCAATTAGCAGGGGCCTCCTATGGCTACACCTTC.

The chain recombines TRBV3-1 (or the pseudogene TRBV3-2) with TRBJ2-7, with 11 bases identical to TRBD2. CDR3 length: 16 amino acids. Germline-derived CDR1 and CDR2 are LGHDT and YNNKEL (reference sequence). V was clipped by 3 bases and J by 1 base; unmatched bases: 5. Here the CDR3 DNA reads TGTGCCAGCAGCCATCTCGGACTAGCGGGTTCCTACGAGCAGTACTTC. Translated: CASSHLGLAGSYEQYF.

This chain connects TRBV5-1 to TRBJ1-1, with D possibly matching TRBD1 (5 bases). This CDR3 is 14 amino acids long. V lost 4 bases and J 1 base, leaving 11 bases between the germline ends. The germline V gene encodes CDR1 SGHRS and CDR2 YFSETQ. CDR3 in DNA: TGCGCCAGCAGCGGGACTGTAGAGAACACTGAAGCTTTCTTT. Translating gives CASSGTVENTEAFF.